The rows below give T cell receptor beta chains drawn from one sample of a study of T cells in tumors after PD-1 blockade. Generated by immunoSEQ multiplex PCR, the TCRdb table keeps only in-frame clones and is missing some. The table records around 60,000 clones, just under 80% of them present only once. The sample consisted of PBMCs, taken before anti-PD-1 treatment. All receptors come from a human donor with basal cell carcinoma. Each CDR3 is given without its conserved first and last residue. Clone size is shown for a subset of rows, as once, few, many or a class of expanded clone.

abundance: -; j_gene: TRBJ1-1; v_gene: TRBV19; CDR3aa: ASRHLGGWGGEFTEAF
abundance: -; j_gene: TRBJ2-1; v_gene: TRBV19; CDR3aa: ASSSRTGSYNEQF
abundance: -; j_gene: TRBJ2-7; v_gene: TRBV18; CDR3aa: ASSPVGAYEQY
abundance: -; j_gene: TRBJ2-7; v_gene: TRBV3-1/TRBV3-2; CDR3aa: ASSQVWDGYAEQY
abundance: -; j_gene: TRBJ1-4; v_gene: TRBV7-6; CDR3aa: ASSRGPSTNEKLF
abundance: -; j_gene: TRBJ1-5; v_gene: TRBV2; CDR3aa: ARRQGNNQPQH
abundance: -; j_gene: TRBJ1-6; v_gene: TRBV3-1/TRBV3-2; CDR3aa: ASSQGHFYNSPLH
abundance: few; j_gene: TRBJ2-5; v_gene: TRBV7-9; CDR3aa: ASSPHGFQETQY
abundance: -; j_gene: TRBJ2-7; v_gene: TRBV10-3; CDR3aa: AISGPTGNEQY
abundance: -; j_gene: TRBJ2-1; v_gene: TRBV14; CDR3aa: ASSQDLPGSEQF
abundance: few; j_gene: TRBJ2-7; v_gene: TRBV6-5; CDR3aa: ASRPFLQGSYEQY
abundance: -; j_gene: TRBJ2-7; v_gene: TRBV14; CDR3aa: ASSQQAGLADEQY
abundance: -; j_gene: TRBJ2-2; v_gene: TRBV21-1; CDR3aa: ASSIRDRGDRGAV
abundance: -; j_gene: TRBJ1-4; v_gene: TRBV4-1; CDR3aa: ASSQLTGGYEKLF
abundance: -; j_gene: TRBJ1-6; v_gene: TRBV14; CDR3aa: ASSLGTGFWNSPLH
abundance: few; j_gene: TRBJ2-1; v_gene: TRBV2; CDR3aa: ASSESGNEQF
abundance: few; j_gene: TRBJ2-5; v_gene: TRBV27; CDR3aa: ASSTGIQETQY
abundance: -; j_gene: TRBJ1-2; v_gene: TRBV6-4; CDR3aa: ASSPQGARMGGYT